This T cell receptor (beta chain) was sequenced for a study of T cells in Graves' hyperthyroidism and ophthalmopathy. TCR beta CDR3 regions were amplified from RNA transcripts. TCR CDR3 underwent first-round RT-PCR with the HTBI primer set. TCRdb passed the multiplex PCR reads through MiXCR, listing each CDR3 protein once. The repertoire consists of some 770,000 distinct CDR3 sequences, with 15% to 20% occurring once and the leading ten covering approximately 8.4%. The CDR3 runs to 15 residues. V lost 5 bases, J lost 5 bases, and 19 bases lay in between. This sequence originates from a man younger than 35 with Graves' hyperthyroidism. V gene TRBV12-3 or TRBV12-4 combines with J gene TRBJ2-7, with D possibly TRBD1 on 6 matching bases. The specimen was blood. CDR3 region: CASSPELQGVDEQYF. CDR3 bases: TGTGCCAGCAGTCCCGAATTACAGGGTGTGGACGAGCAGTACTTC.